This TCR beta chain was recorded in a study of T cell responses to AZD1222 COVID-19 vaccine. Study details: Whether given at about 4 or about 12 weeks, second doses were pooled. Study-level results: Clonal diversity may have been underestimated in mostly white British donors.

The CDR3 has 16 residues. Per the germline V gene, CDR1 is SGHRS and CDR2 is YFSETQ. Trimming cost V 4 bases and J 0 bases, with 15 bases left between them. Data came from immunoSEQ multiplex PCR; TCRdb stores just in-frame clones and leaves some out. The data hold over 95,000 clones, with roughly nine tenths observed a single time. With regard to this clone: What it recognizes is unknown.

The source was peripheral blood, collected on day 0 of AZD1222 vaccination. V usage is TRBV5-1 and J usage is TRBJ2-3; possibly TRBD2 for D (6 bases). The receptor's source is an adult in good health. DNA of the CDR3: TGCGCCAGCAGCACTATTAGCGGCTCTAGCACAGATACGCAGTATTTT. It yields the protein CASSTISGSSTDTQYF. Drawing the rest from reference TRBV5-1 and TRBJ2-3, the complete variable domain is KAGVTQTPRYLIKTRGQQVTLSCSPISGHRSVSWYQQTPGQGLQFLFEYFSETQRNKGNFPGRFSGRQFSNSRSEMNVSTLELGDSALYLCASSTISGSSTDTQYFGPGTRLTVL.